One sample yielded the 21 T cell receptor beta chains listed below, sequenced in a study of T cell changes during pregnancy in multiple sclerosis. TCRdb keeps only in-frame clones here, not all; method: immunoSEQ multiplex PCR. The sample has about 130,000 clones, about 96% seen once. The sample here was peripheral blood, taken after pregnancy. All receptors come from a female donor with multiple sclerosis, enrolled in a pregnancy study.

CDR3 sequence (DNA): TGTGCCAGCAGCTTAAACCACCTAGCGACCTCTGGCTGGGAGCAGTTCTTC. Translation: CASSLNHLATSGWEQFF. J is TRBJ2-1 and V is TRBV11-2, with D possibly matching TRBD2 (6 bases). The CDR3 runs to 17 residues. Between the trimmed V and J ends, which lost 2 bases and 10 bases, there was a span of 24 bases. Germline V lookup: CDR1 SGHAT, CDR2 FQNNGV.

The gene calls are TRBV14 and TRBJ1-1; no definite D call. Trimming left V 2 bases short and J 1 base short, with 5 bases between. The CDR3 sequence is 13 residues long. CDR1 is SGHDN, CDR2 FVKESK, per germline. The CDR3 sequence is CASSQWANTEAFF. The CDR3 DNA sequence: TGTGCCAGCAGCCAATGGGCGAACACTGAAGCTTTCTTT.

There are a few counts of this clone. This rearrangement joins TRBV7-6 to TRBJ1-1; maybe TRBD1 (5 bases). This CDR3 spans 15 amino acids. Per the germline V gene, CDR1 is SGHVS and CDR2 is FNYEAQ. Trimming pared 6 bases from V and 1 base from J, leaving 15 bases between. The CDR3 coding sequence is TGTGCCAGCAGTTTAAACAGGATAAGGAACACTGAAGCTTTCTTT. Protein product: CASSLNRIRNTEAFF. The full variable domain, completed using reference TRBV7-6 and TRBJ1-1, is GAGVSQSPRYKVTKRGQDVALRCDPISGHVSLYWYRQALGQGPEFLTYFNYEAQQDKSGLPNDRFSAERPEGSISTLTIQRTEQRDSAMYRCASSLNRIRNTEAFFGQGTRLTVV.

The genes are TRBV11-2 and TRBJ1-2; D unclear. The CDR3 runs 13 residues. Germline lookup yields CDR1 SGHAT and CDR2 FQNNGV. The ends were cut back, 4 bases at V and 2 bases at J, with 8 bases in the middle. CDR3 residues: CASSSWANYGYTF. Here the CDR3 DNA reads TGTGCCAGCAGCTCTTGGGCAAACTATGGCTACACCTTC.

The genes are TRBV18 and TRBJ2-2, with 9 nucleotides matching TRBD2. The CDR3 extends over 15 amino acids. Germline CDR1 is KGHSH and CDR2 is LQKENI. V was clipped by 2 bases and J by 6 bases; unmatched bases: 4. CDR3 bases: TGTGCCAGCTCACCAGTAGCGGGAGAGGCCGGGGAGCTGTTTTTT. It encodes CASSPVAGEAGELFF.

J is TRBJ1-1 and V is TRBV7-6, with TRBD1 as a possible D gene (5 bases). Germline V gene data show CDR1 as SGHVS and CDR2 as FNYEAQ. The CDR3 has 14 amino acids. V was cut by 7 bases and J by 5 bases, with 17 bases left in between. The CDR3 loop reads CASTSEPEGTEAFF. The DNA for the CDR3 is TGTGCCAGCACCTCCGAGCCGGAGGGGACTGAAGCTTTCTTT.

V is TRBV19 and J is TRBJ2-1; possible D gene TRBD1, 5 bases. Germline values: CDR1 LNHDA, CDR2 SQIVND (reference sequence). The CDR3 runs 15 residues. V was clipped by 5 bases and J by 2 bases, with 13 bases between them. The CDR3 bases are TGTGCCAGTAGTTCCCAGGGCGGCCCCTACAATGAGCAGTTCTTC. Protein: CASSSQGGPYNEQFF.

This clone was observed a single time. The rearrangement joins TRBV7-2 to TRBJ1-4, with 8 bases fitting TRBD1. Trimming took 3 bases from V and 8 from J; bases not matched to a gene: 8. CDR3 length: 15 residues. Germline values: CDR1 SGHTA, CDR2 FQGNSA. CDR3 nucleotide sequence: TGTGCCAGCAGCTTCAGGGGGCGCGGTGGAGAAAAACTGTTTTTT. This translates into CASSFRGRGGEKLFF.

V usage is TRBV19 and J usage is TRBJ2-1, with a tentative D call TRBD2 (6 bases). The CDR3 is 15 residues long. From germline, CDR1 is LNHDA and CDR2 SQIVND (reference sequence). Trimming removed 2 bases at V and 4 bases at J, with 12 bases between. The CDR3 region is CASSIFGGAYNEQFF. Here the CDR3 DNA reads TGTGCCAGTAGTATATTTGGCGGGGCTTACAATGAGCAGTTCTTC.

V usage is TRBV9 and J usage is TRBJ2-7, with 9 nucleotides matching TRBD2. With 3 bases clipped from V and 2 bases from J, the junction kept 6 bases outside the gene matches. Germline-derived CDR1 and CDR2 are SGDLS and YYNGEE. The CDR3 runs to 15 residues. The CDR3 sequence: CASSAGTSMAYEQYF. The CDR3 DNA follows: TGTGCCAGCAGCGCGGGGACTAGCATGGCCTACGAGCAGTACTTC.

This clone was observed once. The rearrangement links TRBV19 to TRBJ2-3; TRBD2 is a possible D gene (5 bases). The CDR3 has 14 residues. Per germline, CDR1 LNHDA and CDR2 SQIVND (reference sequence). V dropped 6 bases and J dropped 2 bases, with 12 bases sitting between them. The CDR3 coding sequence is TGTGCCAGTAGAAGACGGGGAGACACAGATACGCAGTATTTT. Its translation: CASRRRGDTDTQYF.

The chain uses TRBV7-3 and TRBJ2-3, with a tentative D call TRBD2 (6 bases). Germline CDR1 SGHTA, CDR2 FQGTGA. CDR3 length: 15 amino acids. V was shortened by 5 bases and J by 2 bases, with 14 bases between the two germline ends. The CDR3, as DNA: TGTGCCAGCAGCGATGGAGGGCTTACCACAGATACGCAGTATTTT. This sequence encodes CASSDGGLTTDTQYF.

This clone occurred once. The chain is built from TRBV7-9 and TRBJ2-4, with 10 bases matching TRBD2. Trimming at V came to 6 bases and at J to 3 bases, leaving 5 bases not matched to a gene. This CDR3 comprises 15 residues. Germline CDR1 SEHNR, CDR2 FQNEAQ (reference sequence). DNA of the CDR3: TGTGCCAGCAGTCGGACTAGCGGACTCAAAAACATTCAGTACTTC. As protein: CASSRTSGLKNIQYF.

V gene TRBV10-3 combines with J gene TRBJ2-7; TRBD2 aligns across 11 bases. The CDR3 sequence is 15 residues long. V dropped 6 bases and J dropped 7; count of bases not matched to a gene: 11. The germline V gene has CDR1 ENHRY and CDR2 SYGVKD. The CDR3 region is CAISSGVAGGMEQYF. The CDR3 nucleotides read TGTGCCATCAGCAGTGGGGTAGCGGGAGGGATGGAGCAGTACTTC.

The V call is TRBV27, the J call TRBJ2-1, with TRBD2 matching 11 bases. V shed 1 base and J 7 bases; nucleotides not matched to a gene: 6. The germline gives CDR1 MNHEY, CDR2 SMNVEV (reference sequence). This CDR3 has 16 amino acids. The CDR3 DNA reads as TGTGCCAGCAGTTTATGGGTAGCGGGAGGGCTGAATGAGCAGTTCTTC. Translating it yields CASSLWVAGGLNEQFF.

CDR3 coding DNA: TGTGCCAGCAGCTTAGCGGGAATCCCAGATACGCAGTATTTT. Protein sequence: CASSLAGIPDTQYF. The J gene is TRBJ2-3, the V gene TRBV5-4; 7 bases are a match to TRBD2. In germline, CDR1 is SGHNT, CDR2 YYREEE (reference sequence). V lost 2 bases and J lost 4; bases outside the gene matches: 4. The CDR3 covers 14 residues.

As for this clone: One end of the junction fails to match germline, which may point to a read error. This chain links TRBV7-9 with TRBJ1-2; 8 positions agree with TRBD1. This CDR3 contains 11 residues. Germline V gives CDR1 SEHNR, CDR2 FQNEAQ (reference sequence). The CDR3 here is CASSLALGQDF. CDR3 sequence (DNA): TGTGCCAGCAGCTTAGCCCTGGGACAGGACTTC.

V gene TRBV28 combines with J gene TRBJ1-1; weak D call: TRBD1 (5 bases). Germline values: CDR1 MDHEN, CDR2 SYDVKM. The CDR3 covers 15 residues. V shed 3 bases and J shed 4 bases, with 15 bases lying between them. The CDR3 DNA is TGTGCCAGCAGTTTGGATATGGGGGGAATCACTGAAGCTTTCTTT. This sequence encodes CASSLDMGGITEAFF.

The rearrangement joins TRBV27 to TRBJ1-2; 8 bases map to TRBD1. Germline-derived CDR1 and CDR2 are MNHEY and SMNVEV (reference sequence). The CDR3 totals 15 residues. Trimming at V came to 6 bases and at J to 4 bases, leaving 10 bases not matched to a gene. CDR3 coding DNA: TGTGCCAGCAGCTATGGGGACAGGCCAAGCTATGGCTACACCTTC. Translation: CASSYGDRPSYGYTF.

The chain uses TRBV28 and TRBJ2-1, with 13 bases fitting TRBD2. The V and J ends lost 4 bases and 4 bases, in that order; junction bases with no gene match: 13. The germline V gene has CDR1 MDHEN and CDR2 SYDVKM. The CDR3 extends over 19 amino acids. The CDR3 DNA reads TGTGCCAGCAGTTCCCCATTGGGTTCGGGACTAGCGGGATACAATGAGCAGTTCTTC. Protein sequence: CASSSPLGSGLAGYNEQFF.

The chain is built from TRBV28 and TRBJ2-2, with TRBD2 as a possible D gene (6 bases). This CDR3 spans 17 amino acids. Germline lookup yields CDR1 MDHEN and CDR2 SYDVKM. The V end was cut by 3 bases, the J end by 0 bases, with 14 bases between. The CDR3 region is CASSFRLVLANTGELFF. The CDR3 coding sequence is TGTGCCAGCAGTTTCCGACTAGTTCTTGCGAACACCGGGGAGCTGTTTTTT.